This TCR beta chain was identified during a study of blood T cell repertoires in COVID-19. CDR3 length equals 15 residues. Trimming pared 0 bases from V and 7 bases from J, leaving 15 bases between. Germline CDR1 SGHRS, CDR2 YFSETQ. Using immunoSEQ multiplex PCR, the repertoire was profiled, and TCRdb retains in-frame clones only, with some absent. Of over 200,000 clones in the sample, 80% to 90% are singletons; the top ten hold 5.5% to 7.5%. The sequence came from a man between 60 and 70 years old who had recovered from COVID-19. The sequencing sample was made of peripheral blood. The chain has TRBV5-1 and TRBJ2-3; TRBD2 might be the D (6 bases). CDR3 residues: CASSLVAAGENTQYF. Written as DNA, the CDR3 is TGCGCCAGCAGCTTGGTAGCGGCTGGGGAAAATACGCAGTATTTT.